These T cell receptor beta chains were read from a single sample in a study of T cells in Graves' hyperthyroidism and ophthalmopathy. TCRdb itself ran the multiplex PCR reads through MiXCR, one entry per CDR3 protein. The table has hundreds of thousands of distinct CDR3 sequences, 20% to 25% seen once. The sample consisted of blood. The receptors were gathered from a man under 40 with Graves' ophthalmopathy. Each CDR3 is given with its conserved first and last residue. The D gene is left open where the match is weak. Clone size is stated in some rows and not others, as once, few, many or a class when expanded.

d_call	clone_size	v_call	j_call	cdr3_nt	cdr3_aa
-	many	TRBV30	TRBJ1-2	TGTGCCTGGTCAGGAGCTAACTATGGCTACACCTTC	CAWSGANYGYTF
-	-	TRBV7-9	TRBJ2-5	TGTGCCAGCAGCCATGGGATGGCTTTCAGGCAAGAGACCCAGTACTTC	CASSHGMAFRQETQYF
-	-	TRBV27	TRBJ2-1	TGTGCCAGCAGTCTTGCGGGCCACGTTGAGCAGTTCTTC	CASSLAGHVEQFF
-	many	TRBV11-2	TRBJ2-1	TGTGCCAGCAGCCGAAGACCAACAAACAGGGCCTCCTACAATGAGCAGTTCTTC	CASSRRPTNRASYNEQFF
-	many	TRBV20-1	TRBJ1-1	TGCAGTGCTAGAGATAGGCGAGGGAACACTGAAGCTTTCTTT	CSARDRRGNTEAFF
-	few	TRBV7-2	TRBJ2-7	TGTGCCAGCAGCTTATTTCAGGGGCTTTCCTACGAGCAGTACTTC	CASSLFQGLSYEQYF
TRBD2	many	TRBV28	TRBJ2-7	TGTGCCAGCAGTTTTTTGGGACTAGCGGAGTACGAGCAGTACTTC	CASSFLGLAEYEQYF
-	many	TRBV11-3	TRBJ1-5	TGTGCCAGCAGCTTATCAGGGGCCCAGCCCCAGCATTTT	CASSLSGAQPQHF
TRBD1	many	TRBV20-1	TRBJ2-7	TGCAGTGCTAGACCAACAGGGGGCTACGAGCAGTACTTC	CSARPTGGYEQYF
TRBD1	-	TRBV6-1	TRBJ1-5	TGTGCCAGTGGGACAGGGGTAAATCAGCCCCAGCATTTT	CASGTGVNQPQHF
-	-	TRBV10-3	TRBJ1-5	TGTGCCATCAGCGCCTCGGGGGCTGGGAATCAGCCCCAGCATTTT	CAISASGAGNQPQHF
-	few	TRBV9	TRBJ2-2	TGTGCCAGCAGCCGGACCTTCACCGGGGAGCTGTTTTTT	CASSRTFTGELFF
-	-	TRBV2	TRBJ2-3	TGTGCCGCCCAGGGGGGACTCAACACAGATACGCAGTATTTT	CAAQGGLNTDTQYF
TRBD1	many	TRBV11-3	TRBJ2-1	TGTGCCAGCAAGCCGGGACAGGGTAAAGAAAGTGAGCAGTTCTTC	CASKPGQGKESEQFF
TRBD2	many	TRBV2	TRBJ2-3	TGTGCCAGCAGTGATCGGGGACTAGCGGGCACAGATACGCAGTATTTT	CASSDRGLAGTDTQYF
TRBD2	many	TRBV7-3	TRBJ2-3	TGTGCCAGCAGCGATGGACTAGCGAGGGATACGCAGTATTTT	CASSDGLARDTQYF
-	-	TRBV6-1	TRBJ1-2	TGTGCCAGCAGAGCACCTAACTATGGCTACACCTTC	CASRAPNYGYTF
-	many	TRBV2	TRBJ2-2	TGTGCCAGCAGTGGGGCGCCACAGGGCTGGGGCACCGGGGAGCTGTTTTTT	CASSGAPQGWGTGELFF
-	few	TRBV24-1	TRBJ1-5	TGTGCCACCAGTGAGGAGGGACCGAACAATCAGCCCCAGCATTTT	CATSEEGPNNQPQHF
TRBD2	-	TRBV6-2/TRBV6-3	TRBJ2-1	TGTGCCAGCAGGCTAGCGGGAGGCCGCTCCTACAATGAGCAGTTCTTC	CASRLAGGRSYNEQFF
-	many	TRBV7-9	TRBJ2-5	TGTGCCAGCAGCCCCCCTAACGAACCAGAACAAGAGACCCAGTACTTC	CASSPPNEPEQETQYF
-	-	TRBV20-1	TRBJ1-6	TGCAGTGCTAGCCGGGGGCGCTCCTATAATTCACCCCTCCACTTT	CSASRGRSYNSPLHF
TRBD1	-	TRBV11-3	TRBJ2-2	TGTGCCAGCAGCTTAGGTACAGGGGCCACCGGGGAGCTGTTTTTT	CASSLGTGATGELFF
-	few	TRBV7-9	TRBJ1-2	TGTGCCAGCAGCTTCCAGGATGGCTACACCTTC	CASSFQDGYTF
-	-	TRBV5-4	TRBJ2-5	TGTGCCAGCAGCAACCCTAGAGCCGGGGAGACCCAGTACTTC	CASSNPRAGETQYF
-	-	TRBV9	TRBJ2-2	TGTGCCAGCAGCGTAAGTCAGAGCGAGAACACCGGGGAGCTGTTTTTT	CASSVSQSENTGELFF
TRBD2	few	TRBV30	TRBJ2-1	TGTGCCTGGAGTTCTCAGGGAGGGAATGAGCAGTTCTTC	CAWSSQGGNEQFF
TRBD1	-	TRBV7-3	TRBJ1-1	TGTGCCAGCAGCTCGACAGGGGGCCCAACTGAAGCTTTCTTT	CASSSTGGPTEAFF
-	many	TRBV2	TRBJ1-3	TGTGCCAGCAGCTACCTAAGGGGAGGTCGTGGAAACACCATATATTTT	CASSYLRGGRGNTIYF
-	few	TRBV3-1	TRBJ1-2	TGTGCCAGCAGCCAAGATAGGGCGACATGGCACACCTTC	CASSQDRATWHTF
-	many	TRBV11-2	TRBJ1-2	TGTGCCAGCAGCGCACAGGGAAATGGCTACACCTTC	CASSAQGNGYTF
-	-	TRBV5-1	TRBJ2-3	TGCGCCAGCAGCTTGGGCGCCACCACAGATACGCAGTATTTT	CASSLGATTDTQYF
-	-	TRBV12-3/TRBV12-4	TRBJ2-1	TGTGCCAGCAGTTTATCCCAGGGACCCTACAATGAGCAGTTCTTC	CASSLSQGPYNEQFF
-	many	TRBV28	TRBJ2-1	TGTGCCAGCAGTACAGTACGGAACTACAATGAGCAGTTCTTC	CASSTVRNYNEQFF
-	many	TRBV12-3/TRBV12-4	TRBJ2-7	TGTGCCAGCAGGCCCCTCTACGAGCAGTACTTC	CASRPLYEQYF
-	-	TRBV19	TRBJ2-7	TGTGCCAGTAGTATACACCAGGGCACGGTCTACGAGCAGTACTTC	CASSIHQGTVYEQYF
-	once	TRBV7-2	TRBJ2-5	TGTGCCAGCAGCTCTGGGACACCCCAAGAGACCCAGTACTTC	CASSSGTPQETQYF
-	many	TRBV2	TRBJ1-1	TGTGCCAGCCATTCAGCGAACACTGAAGCTTTCTTT	CASHSANTEAFF
TRBD1	few	TRBV6-1	TRBJ1-1	TGTGCCAGCAGGACAGGGTACACTGAAGCTTTCTTT	CASRTGYTEAFF